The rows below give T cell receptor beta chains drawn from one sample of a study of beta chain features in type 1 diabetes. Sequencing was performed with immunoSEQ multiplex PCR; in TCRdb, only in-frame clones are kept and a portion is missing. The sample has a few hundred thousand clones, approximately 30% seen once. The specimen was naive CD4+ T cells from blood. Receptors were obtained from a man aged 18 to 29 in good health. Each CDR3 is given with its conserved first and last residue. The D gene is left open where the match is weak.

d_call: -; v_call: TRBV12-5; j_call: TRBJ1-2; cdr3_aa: CASGLVIGYRDGNYGYTF
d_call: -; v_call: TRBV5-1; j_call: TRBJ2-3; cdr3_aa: CASISSGAPTDTQYF
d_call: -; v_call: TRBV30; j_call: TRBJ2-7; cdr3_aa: CAWSSVGQGFSYEQYF
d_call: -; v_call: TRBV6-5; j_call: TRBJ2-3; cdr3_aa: CASSYSEGGTDTQYF
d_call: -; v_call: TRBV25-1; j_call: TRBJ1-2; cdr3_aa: CASSESGALNYGYTF
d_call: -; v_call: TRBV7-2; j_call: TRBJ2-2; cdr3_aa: CASSPARSYTGELFF
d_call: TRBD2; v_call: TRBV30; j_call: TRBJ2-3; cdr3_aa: CAWSVRLLAGLRDTQYF
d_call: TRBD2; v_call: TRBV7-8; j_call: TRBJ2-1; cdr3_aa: CASSARSSGSNEQFF
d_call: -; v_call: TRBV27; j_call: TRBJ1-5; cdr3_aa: CASRASNQPQHF
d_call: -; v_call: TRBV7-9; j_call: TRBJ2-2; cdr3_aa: CASSLRNTGELFF
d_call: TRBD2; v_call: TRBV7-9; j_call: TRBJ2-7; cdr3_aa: CASSPSRGLDYEQYF
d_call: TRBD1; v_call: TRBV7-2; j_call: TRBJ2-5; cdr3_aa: CASSLRQGWETQYF
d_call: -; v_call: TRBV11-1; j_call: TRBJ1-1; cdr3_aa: CASSSLQVNTEAFF
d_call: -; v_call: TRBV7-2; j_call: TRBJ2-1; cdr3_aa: CASRLGGNANEQFF
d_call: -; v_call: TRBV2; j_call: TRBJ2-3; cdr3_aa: CASRPYGINTDTQYF
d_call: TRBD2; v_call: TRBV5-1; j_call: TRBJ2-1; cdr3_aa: CASSLDTSGSYNEQFF
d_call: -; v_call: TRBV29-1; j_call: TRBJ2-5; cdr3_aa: CSVERSAKETQYF
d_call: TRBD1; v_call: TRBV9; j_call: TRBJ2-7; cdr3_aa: CASSVTPGTGSYEQYF
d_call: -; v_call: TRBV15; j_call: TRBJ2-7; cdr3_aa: CATSRDRGFSYEQYF
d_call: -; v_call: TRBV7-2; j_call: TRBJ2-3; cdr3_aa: CASTQYSRTDTQYF
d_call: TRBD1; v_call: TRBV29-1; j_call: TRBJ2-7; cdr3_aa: CSVEMTGGREQYF
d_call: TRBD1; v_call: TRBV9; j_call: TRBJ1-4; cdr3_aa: CASSARTGPEKLFF
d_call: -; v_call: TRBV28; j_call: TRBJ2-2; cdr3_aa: CASGTSNTGELFF
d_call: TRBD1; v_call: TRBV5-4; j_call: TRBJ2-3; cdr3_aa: CASSRDRGTDTQYF
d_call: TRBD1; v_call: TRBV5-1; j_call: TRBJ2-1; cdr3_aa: CASSLDRTGYNEQFF
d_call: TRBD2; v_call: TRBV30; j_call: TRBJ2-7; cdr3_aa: CAWEYPSGFSYEQYF
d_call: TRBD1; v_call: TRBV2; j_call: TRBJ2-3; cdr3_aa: CASSRQGASDTQYF
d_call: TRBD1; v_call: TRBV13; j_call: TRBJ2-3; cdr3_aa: CASSSRTGRTDTQYF
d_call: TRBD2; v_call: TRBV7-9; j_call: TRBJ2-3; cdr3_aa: CASSIFSTSGTRGDTQYF
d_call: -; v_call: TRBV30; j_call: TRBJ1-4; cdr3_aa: CAWSVGGIDEKLFF
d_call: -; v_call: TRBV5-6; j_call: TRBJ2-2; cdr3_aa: CASSLVKRTGELFF
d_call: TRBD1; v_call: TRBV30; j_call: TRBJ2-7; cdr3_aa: CAWRNTGTGTYEQYF
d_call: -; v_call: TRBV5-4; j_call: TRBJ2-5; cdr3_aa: CASSIASGKTQYF
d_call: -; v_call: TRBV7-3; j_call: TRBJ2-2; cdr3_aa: CASSLGRDPGELFF
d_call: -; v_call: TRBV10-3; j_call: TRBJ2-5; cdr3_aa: CAISGTAGSQYF